The 2 T cell receptor beta chains listed next were all sequenced from one sample in a study of cytomegalovirus exposure and HLA in healthy donors. The primer mix had 60 Vbeta and 13 Jbeta primers. The table came from immunoSEQ multiplex PCR; TCRdb's copy has only in-frame clones and leaves some out. The repertoire holds some 180,000 clones, with 78% as singletons. Material for sequencing was PBMCs. The receptors were sampled from a female donor in good health and CMV-seronegative.

This rearrangement joins TRBV29-1 to TRBJ1-2, with 7 bases aligning to TRBD1. Germline CDR1 is SQVTM and CDR2 is ANQGSEA. This CDR3 is built from 15 residues. V trimming: 2 bases; J trimming: 7 bases; junction bases outside the gene matches: 13. DNA of the CDR3: TGCAGCGTTGAACCCTCGCGAGGGGGCGCAGGTGGCTACACCTTC. Its translation: CSVEPSRGGAGGYTF.

This clone was found a few times. The chain employs TRBV28 and TRBJ1-1, with 8 bases fitting TRBD1. The length of the CDR3 is 14 residues. CDR1 and CDR2 from the germline V gene are MDHEN and SYDVKM. V lost 3 bases, J lost 6 bases, and 6 bases stayed unmatched. CDR3 region: CASSLSDRVSEAFF. CDR3 coding DNA: TGTGCCAGCAGTTTGTCGGACAGGGTATCTGAAGCTTTCTTT. Full variable domain (remainder filled in from reference TRBV28 and TRBJ1-1): DVKVTQSSRYLVKRTGEKVFLECVQDMDHENMFWYRQDPGLGLRLIYFSYDVKMKEKGDIPEGYSVSREKKERFSLILESASTNQTSMYLCASSLSDRVSEAFFGQGTRLTVV.